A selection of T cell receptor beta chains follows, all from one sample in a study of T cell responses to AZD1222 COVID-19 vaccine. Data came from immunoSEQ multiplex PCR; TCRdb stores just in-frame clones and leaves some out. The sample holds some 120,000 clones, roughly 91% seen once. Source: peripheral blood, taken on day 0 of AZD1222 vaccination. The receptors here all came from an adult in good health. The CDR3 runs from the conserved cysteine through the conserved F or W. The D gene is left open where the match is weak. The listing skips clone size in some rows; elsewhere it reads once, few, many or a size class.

CDR3 protein: CASSKSKREGTEAFF; CDR3 DNA: TGTGCCAGCAGCAAAAGTAAGAGGGAGGGGACTGAAGCTTTCTTT; D gene: .; V gene: TRBV21-1; J gene: TRBJ1-1; clone size: .
CDR3 protein: CASSPGQNTGELFF; CDR3 DNA: TGTGCCAGCAGTCCGGGACAGAACACCGGGGAGCTGTTTTTT; D gene: .; V gene: TRBV5-5; J gene: TRBJ2-2; clone size: once
CDR3 protein: CVRSWEGTGENIQYF; CDR3 DNA: TGTGTCAGAAGCTGGGAGGGGACAGGAGAAAACATTCAGTACTTC; D gene: .; V gene: TRBV7-5; J gene: TRBJ2-4; clone size: .
CDR3 protein: CASSLGGGWTEAFF; CDR3 DNA: TGTGCCAGCAGCTTAGGAGGGGGTTGGACTGAAGCTTTCTTT; D gene: .; V gene: TRBV7-2; J gene: TRBJ1-1; clone size: few
CDR3 protein: CAWSPGVAGNTIYF; CDR3 DNA: TGTGCCTGGAGCCCGGGGGTAGCTGGAAACACCATATATTTT; D gene: .; V gene: TRBV30; J gene: TRBJ1-3; clone size: .
CDR3 protein: CASSFNTDYGYTF; CDR3 DNA: TGTGCCAGCAGTTTCAACACCGACTATGGCTACACCTTC; D gene: .; V gene: TRBV5-8; J gene: TRBJ1-2; clone size: .
CDR3 protein: CASSWRGQVTNEQFF; CDR3 DNA: TGTGCCAGCAGCTGGCGAGGACAGGTAACAAATGAGCAGTTCTTC; D gene: TRBD1; V gene: TRBV7-6; J gene: TRBJ2-1; clone size: .
CDR3 protein: CASAGQGLPGELFF; CDR3 DNA: TGTGCCAGCGCGGGACAGGGGCTCCCCGGGGAGCTGTTTTTT; D gene: TRBD1; V gene: TRBV9; J gene: TRBJ2-2; clone size: once
CDR3 protein: CASSQGSLAGGPGETQYF; CDR3 DNA: TGTGCCAGCAGCCAAGGGTCGCTAGCGGGGGGGCCCGGAGAGACCCAGTACTTC; D gene: TRBD2; V gene: TRBV4-2; J gene: TRBJ2-5; clone size: .
CDR3 protein: CASRTGTANTEAFF; CDR3 DNA: TGTGCCAGCAGAACCGGGACGGCGAACACTGAAGCTTTCTTT; D gene: .; V gene: TRBV6-4; J gene: TRBJ1-1; clone size: .
CDR3 protein: CASSLGMFTEAFF; CDR3 DNA: TGTGCCAGCAGCTTAGGTATGTTCACTGAAGCTTTCTTT; D gene: .; V gene: TRBV7-9; J gene: TRBJ1-1; clone size: .
CDR3 protein: CASTRLAGVSDTGELFF; CDR3 DNA: TGTGCCAGTACACGACTAGCGGGAGTTAGCGACACCGGGGAGCTGTTTTTT; D gene: TRBD2; V gene: TRBV19; J gene: TRBJ2-2; clone size: .
CDR3 protein: CASSLRFRYEQYF; CDR3 DNA: TGTGCCAGCAGTTTAAGGTTCAGGTACGAGCAGTACTTC; D gene: .; V gene: TRBV12-3/TRBV12-4; J gene: TRBJ2-7; clone size: .
CDR3 protein: CASSLSLAGDLYF; CDR3 DNA: TGCGCCAGCAGCTTGTCCCTAGCGGGGGATCTGTACTTC; D gene: TRBD2; V gene: TRBV5-1; J gene: TRBJ2-5; clone size: few
CDR3 protein: CASSQLDTQYF; CDR3 DNA: TGTGCCAGCAGCCAGTTGGATACGCAGTATTTT; D gene: .; V gene: TRBV3-1/TRBV3-2; J gene: TRBJ2-3; clone size: .
CDR3 protein: CASSFGWGNGYTF; CDR3 DNA: TGTGCCAGCAGTTTCGGCTGGGGGAATGGCTACACCTTC; D gene: .; V gene: TRBV12-3/TRBV12-4; J gene: TRBJ1-2; clone size: .
CDR3 protein: CASSSPGPSSYEQYF; CDR3 DNA: TGTGCCAGCAGCTCCCCGGGACCGAGCTCCTACGAGCAGTACTTC; D gene: .; V gene: TRBV7-2; J gene: TRBJ2-7; clone size: .
CDR3 protein: CASSGNPGYGYTF; CDR3 DNA: TGTGCCAGCAGCGGGAACCCTGGCTATGGCTACACCTTC; D gene: .; V gene: TRBV9; J gene: TRBJ1-2; clone size: once
CDR3 protein: CASSLVRARNTGELFF; CDR3 DNA: TGTGCCAGCAGCTTAGTCCGGGCGAGAAACACCGGGGAGCTGTTTTTT; D gene: .; V gene: TRBV7-9; J gene: TRBJ2-2; clone size: .
CDR3 protein: CASSLRIGGDSPLHF; CDR3 DNA: TGTGCCAGCAGCTTACGAATAGGAGGTGATTCACCCCTCCACTTT; D gene: .; V gene: TRBV7-2; J gene: TRBJ1-6; clone size: .
CDR3 protein: CASSPGTGEKKLFF; CDR3 DNA: TGTGCCAGCAGCCCCGGGACAGGGGAGAAGAAACTGTTTTTT; D gene: TRBD1; V gene: TRBV2; J gene: TRBJ1-4; clone size: .
CDR3 protein: CASGMGDEQFF; CDR3 DNA: TGTGCTAGTGGTATGGGCGATGAGCAGTTCTTC; D gene: .; V gene: TRBV12-5; J gene: TRBJ2-1; clone size: .
CDR3 protein: CATSIGSGNNEQFF; CDR3 DNA: TGTGCCACCTCCATCGGGTCGGGGAACAATGAGCAGTTCTTC; D gene: .; V gene: TRBV24-1; J gene: TRBJ2-1; clone size: .
CDR3 protein: CASSQGGRGDIQYF; CDR3 DNA: TGTGCCAGCAGCCAAGGGGGAAGAGGAGACATTCAGTACTTC; D gene: .; V gene: TRBV3-1/TRBV3-2; J gene: TRBJ2-4; clone size: .
CDR3 protein: CASSGGYSNQPQHF; CDR3 DNA: TGTGCCAGCAGTGGAGGATATAGCAATCAGCCCCAGCATTTT; D gene: .; V gene: TRBV2; J gene: TRBJ1-5; clone size: .
CDR3 protein: CATSDPNYGYTF; CDR3 DNA: TGTGCCACCAGTGACCCGAACTATGGCTACACCTTC; D gene: .; V gene: TRBV24-1; J gene: TRBJ1-2; clone size: .
CDR3 protein: CASRTTLRQGAREQYF; CDR3 DNA: TGTGCCAGCAGGACTACTTTAAGACAGGGGGCACGTGAGCAGTACTTC; D gene: TRBD1; V gene: TRBV27; J gene: TRBJ2-7; clone size: once
CDR3 protein: CASILGGAPQHF; CDR3 DNA: TGTGCCAGCATTTTAGGAGGTGCGCCCCAGCATTTT; D gene: .; V gene: TRBV12-3/TRBV12-4; J gene: TRBJ1-5; clone size: .
CDR3 protein: CASSQGARNQPQHF; CDR3 DNA: TGTGCCAGCTCACAGGGGGCGCGCAATCAGCCCCAGCATTTT; D gene: TRBD1; V gene: TRBV18; J gene: TRBJ1-5; clone size: .
CDR3 protein: CASSQGRSQREQFF; CDR3 DNA: TGTGCCAGCAGCCAAGGTAGATCTCAACGCGAGCAGTTCTTC; D gene: .; V gene: TRBV3-1/TRBV3-2; J gene: TRBJ2-1; clone size: .
CDR3 protein: CASSPGQGDEQYF; CDR3 DNA: TGTGCCAGCTCCCCAGGACAGGGGGACGAGCAGTACTTC; D gene: TRBD1; V gene: TRBV18; J gene: TRBJ2-7; clone size: once
CDR3 protein: CASGWDSLNTEAFF; CDR3 DNA: TGTGCTAGTGGTTGGGACAGCTTGAACACTGAAGCTTTCTTT; D gene: TRBD1; V gene: TRBV12-5; J gene: TRBJ1-1; clone size: once
CDR3 protein: CASSFETGTSTDTQYF; CDR3 DNA: TGTGCCAGCAGTTTCGAAACCGGGACTAGCACAGATACGCAGTATTTT; D gene: .; V gene: TRBV6-2/TRBV6-3; J gene: TRBJ2-3; clone size: .
CDR3 protein: CASSEGGGDQPQHF; CDR3 DNA: TGTGCCAGCAGTGAAGGGGGGGGAGATCAGCCCCAGCATTTT; D gene: .; V gene: TRBV2; J gene: TRBJ1-5; clone size: .
CDR3 protein: CASSPDSGGEKLFF; CDR3 DNA: TGCGCCAGCAGCCCGGACAGTGGGGGTGAAAAACTGTTTTTT; D gene: .; V gene: TRBV5-1; J gene: TRBJ1-4; clone size: once
CDR3 protein: CASTSEGPNYGYTF; CDR3 DNA: TGTGCCAGCACGTCGGAGGGGCCTAACTATGGCTACACCTTC; D gene: .; V gene: TRBV2; J gene: TRBJ1-2; clone size: .
CDR3 protein: CASVRLGDNEQFF; CDR3 DNA: TGTGCCAGCGTCCGACTAGGTGACAATGAGCAGTTCTTC; D gene: .; V gene: TRBV5-5; J gene: TRBJ2-1; clone size: .
CDR3 protein: CASKGVGQDTQYF; CDR3 DNA: TGTGCCAGCAAAGGGGTTGGACAGGATACGCAGTATTTT; D gene: .; V gene: TRBV7-3; J gene: TRBJ2-3; clone size: .
CDR3 protein: CASSEIGIPANTQYF; CDR3 DNA: TGTGCCAGCAGTGAAATTGGGATTCCCGCAAATACGCAGTATTTT; D gene: .; V gene: TRBV6-1; J gene: TRBJ2-3; clone size: .
CDR3 protein: CASSFQGELFF; CDR3 DNA: TGTGCCAGCAGCTTCCAAGGGGAACTGTTTTTT; D gene: .; V gene: TRBV5-6; J gene: TRBJ1-4; clone size: .
CDR3 protein: CASSQFGTGGRETQYF; CDR3 DNA: TGTGCCAGCAGCCAATTTGGGACAGGGGGAAGGGAGACCCAGTACTTC; D gene: TRBD1; V gene: TRBV14; J gene: TRBJ2-5; clone size: .
CDR3 protein: CSASGSDGRSSNYGYTF; CDR3 DNA: TGCAGTGCTAGTGGGTCGGACGGGAGAAGTTCTAACTATGGCTACACCTTC; D gene: .; V gene: TRBV20-1; J gene: TRBJ1-2; clone size: .
CDR3 protein: CASSLSSAPSADEQFF; CDR3 DNA: TGTGCCAGCAGCTTATCTAGCGCCCCGAGCGCCGATGAGCAGTTCTTC; D gene: .; V gene: TRBV5-6; J gene: TRBJ2-1; clone size: few
CDR3 protein: CASSYRGRALGNEQFF; CDR3 DNA: TGTGCCAGCAGTTATAGGGGGAGGGCCCTGGGGAATGAGCAGTTCTTC; D gene: .; V gene: TRBV6-5; J gene: TRBJ2-1; clone size: .
CDR3 protein: CATLRDGMSYEQYF; CDR3 DNA: TGTGCCACCCTCCGGGACGGTATGTCCTACGAGCAGTACTTC; D gene: .; V gene: TRBV7-9; J gene: TRBJ2-7; clone size: many
CDR3 protein: CASSSRMGSGANVLTF; CDR3 DNA: TGTGCCAGCAGCTCGCGTATGGGGTCGGGGGCCAACGTCCTGACTTTC; D gene: .; V gene: TRBV5-6; J gene: TRBJ2-6; clone size: .
CDR3 protein: CASSPQSREVNTGELFF; CDR3 DNA: TGTGCCAGCTCACCACAATCCCGGGAGGTGAACACCGGGGAGCTGTTTTTT; D gene: TRBD2; V gene: TRBV18; J gene: TRBJ2-2; clone size: .
CDR3 protein: CASSLMGAQPQHF; CDR3 DNA: TGTGCCAGCAGTTTGATGGGGGCTCAGCCCCAGCATTTT; D gene: .; V gene: TRBV6-2/TRBV6-3; J gene: TRBJ1-5; clone size: few
CDR3 protein: CSASMPGITEAFF; CDR3 DNA: TGCAGTGCTAGTATGCCAGGGATCACTGAAGCTTTCTTT; D gene: .; V gene: TRBV20-1; J gene: TRBJ1-1; clone size: .
CDR3 protein: CASRERLAGVNEQFF; CDR3 DNA: TGTGCCAGCAGGGAACGACTAGCGGGCGTCAATGAGCAGTTCTTC; D gene: TRBD2; V gene: TRBV6-1; J gene: TRBJ2-1; clone size: .